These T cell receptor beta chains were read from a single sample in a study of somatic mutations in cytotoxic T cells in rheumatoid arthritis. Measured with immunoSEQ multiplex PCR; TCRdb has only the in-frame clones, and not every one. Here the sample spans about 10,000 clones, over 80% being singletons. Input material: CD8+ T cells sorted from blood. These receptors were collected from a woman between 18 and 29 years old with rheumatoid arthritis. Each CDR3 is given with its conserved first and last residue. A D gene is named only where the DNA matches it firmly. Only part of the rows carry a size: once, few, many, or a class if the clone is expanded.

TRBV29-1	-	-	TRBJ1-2	CSVDSQIGYGYTF	TGCAGCGTTGACTCTCAAATCGGCTATGGCTACACCTTC
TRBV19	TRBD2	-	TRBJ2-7	CASSHRGGEKVYEQYF	TGTGCCAGTAGTCATCGGGGGGGGGAAAAAGTCTACGAGCAGTACTTC
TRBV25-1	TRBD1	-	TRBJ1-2	CASSSAGQGYGYTF	TGTGCCAGCAGTTCGGCGGGACAGGGATATGGCTACACCTTC
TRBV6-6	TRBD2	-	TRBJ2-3	CASRVGLADTDTQYF	TGTGCCAGCAGAGTCGGACTAGCAGACACAGATACGCAGTATTTT
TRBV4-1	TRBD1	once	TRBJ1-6	CASSQAGTGRSPLHF	TGCGCCAGCAGCCAGGCCGGGACAGGGCGATCACCCCTCCACTTT
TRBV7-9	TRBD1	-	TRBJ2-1	CASSKPRDRGRGEQFF	TGTGCCAGCAGCAAGCCGAGGGACAGGGGGCGAGGGGAGCAGTTCTTC
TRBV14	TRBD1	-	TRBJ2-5	CASSPPVRYRGLETQYF	TGTGCCAGCAGCCCCCCCGTTCGGTACAGGGGGCTAGAGACCCAGTACTTC
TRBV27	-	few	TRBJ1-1	CASSLNPVLNTEAFF	TGTGCCAGCAGTTTAAATCCGGTTCTGAACACTGAAGCTTTCTTT
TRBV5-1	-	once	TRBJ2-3	CASSPPGGSDTQYF	TGCGCCAGCAGCCCCCCAGGAGGTTCAGATACGCAGTATTTT
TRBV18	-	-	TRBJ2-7	CASSPSSRALNSYEQYF	TGTGCCAGCTCACCATCCTCGAGAGCCCTAAACTCCTACGAGCAGTACTTC
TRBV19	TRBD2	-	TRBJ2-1	CASGTSGAYNEQFF	TGTGCCAGCGGGACTAGCGGGGCCTACAATGAGCAGTTCTTC
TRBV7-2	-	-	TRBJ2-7	CASSPLGGSSYEQYF	TGTGCCAGCAGCCCCCTGGGGGGTAGCTCCTACGAGCAGTACTTC
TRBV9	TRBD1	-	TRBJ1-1	CASSEPTGSGEAFF	TGTGCCAGCAGCGAGCCGACAGGGAGCGGTGAAGCTTTCTTT
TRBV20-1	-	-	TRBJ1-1	CSARLLPEAFF	TGCAGTGCCAGGTTACTCCCGGAAGCTTTCTTT
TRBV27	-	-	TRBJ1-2	CATLDSNGYTF	TGTGCCACCCTGGACAGCAATGGCTACACCTTC
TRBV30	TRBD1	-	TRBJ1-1	CAWTTGGEDTEAFF	TGTGCCTGGACCACAGGGGGGGAGGACACTGAAGCTTTCTTT
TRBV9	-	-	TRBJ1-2	CASSVAGEGNYGYTF	TGTGCCAGCAGCGTCGCAGGGGAAGGGAACTATGGCTACACCTTC
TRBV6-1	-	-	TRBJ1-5	CASSETGHSNQPQHF	TGTGCCAGCAGTGAAACGGGACATAGCAATCAGCCCCAGCATTTT
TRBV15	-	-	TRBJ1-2	CATSGGHPNYGYTF	TGTGCCACCAGCGGAGGACACCCGAACTATGGCTACACCTTC
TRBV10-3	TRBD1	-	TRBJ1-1	CAISESMTGLYGKNTEAFF	TGTGCCATCAGTGAGTCGATGACAGGGCTCTACGGAAAAAACACTGAAGCTTTCTTT
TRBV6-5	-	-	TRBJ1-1	CASTPSMNTEAFF	TGTGCCAGCACTCCCAGTATGAACACTGAAGCTTTCTTT
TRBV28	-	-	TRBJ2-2	CASSQYTGELFF	TGTGCCAGCAGTCAGTATACCGGGGAGCTGTTTTTT
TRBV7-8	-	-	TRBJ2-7	CASSLAREAINSYEQYF	TGTGCCAGCAGCTTAGCGCGGGAAGCGATTAACTCCTACGAGCAGTACTTC
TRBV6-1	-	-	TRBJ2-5	CASKEAVGSETQYF	TGTGCCAGCAAGGAGGCAGTAGGTTCGGAGACCCAGTACTTC